This T cell receptor beta chain was obtained from a study of blood T cell repertoires in COVID-19. Only in-frame clones appear in the TCRdb table, and some are missing; sequencing was by immunoSEQ multiplex PCR. The sample comprises some 250,000 clones, approximately 82% of which are singletons, and 15% rests with the top ten. This CDR3 contains 16 residues. The V gene's germline CDR1 is MNHEY and CDR2 SVGEGT. J was trimmed by 3 bases and V by 5 bases; bases with no gene match: 7. Source material: PBMCs or T cells enriched from blood (not recorded which). This receptor was identified in a man aged 35-49 years who had recovered from COVID-19. This sequence joins TRBV6-2 or TRBV6-3 and TRBJ2-3; TRBD2 aligns across 11 bases. This chain's CDR3 is CASSRHSGGATDTQYF. The CDR3 DNA reads TGTGCCAGCAGTCGACATAGCGGGGGGGCGACAGATACGCAGTATTTT.